This TCR beta chain was recorded in a study of OX40 agonist ivuxolimab in advanced cancers. As for the study more broadly: The costimulatory receptor OX40 (CD134) was targeted by ivuxolimab, a fully human IgG2 agonistic monoclonal antibody. Of the approximately 50 dose-escalation patients, hepatocellular carcinoma was present in approximately 20, melanoma in some 15, renal cell carcinoma in 9 and head and neck cancer in 9. Peripheral TCRbeta sequencing was intended to test whether TCR sequence diversity was altered and clonal T-cell expansion was caused by ivuxolimab. Partial responses occurred in three dose-escalation patients: two with cutaneous melanoma and one with hepatocellular carcinoma. Prior anti-PD-1, anti-PD-L1 or anti-CTLA-4 therapy was permitted, and checkpoint inhibitors had been received by roughly 40% of dose-escalation patients. Intravenous ivuxolimab was administered to patients every 2 weeks at six dose levels: 0.01, 0.1, 0.3, 1.5, 3 and 10 mg/kg. In the dose-escalation cohort, more than 80% of patients were male, and the mean age was approximately 60 years with a range of roughly 20 to 85. The paper describes the monotherapy dose-escalation part (N of about 52 patients) of the phase I trial of ivuxolimab. The paper as a whole reports these results and caveats: After ivuxolimab, CD8+ T cells had more expanded clones than CD4+ T cells on average. Low levels of normalized T-cell clonal expansion were also seen in some patients who did not respond. In the 0.1-3.0 mg/kg groups, partial responders were among the patients with the lowest normalized peripheral clonal expansion, particularly in CD8+ T cells. Clonal expansion of both CD4+ and CD8+ blood T cells was observed from baseline to week 6 at doses 0.1 to 3.0 mg/kg. Antigen specificity was not determined for the clonally expanded peripheral T cells.

Genomic DNA was extracted from sorted cells for sequencing of the TCRbeta CDR3 region. The immunoSEQ Assay was used for sequencing of TCRbeta CDR3 regions. TCRdb mirrors the immuneACCESS table, restricted to in-frame sequences. Some clones are absent from its copies; in checked studies, under half trace to an unresolved V gene, and the reason for the others is unknown. The sample contains 100,000 or so clones, about 96% of them found a single time. Jointly, the top ten make up 2% of the sample. Patients with autoimmune disease history or receiving systemic immunosuppression were excluded from the trial. Peripheral blood for TCR sequencing was collected from all dose cohorts at baseline, on cycle 4 day 1, and on cycle 7 day 1. Samples came from an open-label, multicenter, first-in-human phase I dose-escalation trial of ivuxolimab. The trial enrolled adults with locally advanced or metastatic head and neck squamous cell, hepatocellular, melanoma or renal cell carcinoma. Before TCR sequencing, CD4+ T cells and CD8+ T cells were sorted from peripheral blood as separate populations.

Concerning this clone: It lacks a known antigen. No quality values exist for individual bases; no much larger clone is one base distant.

The CDR3, cysteine through phenylalanine, is 12 amino acids long. The retained sequence is limited to the CDR3, 36 bases, with the frame set at the first base. CDR1 and CDR2 are read off the germline V gene (reference sequence) as SGHNT and YYREEE. Deletion took 3 bases off V and 10 bases off J, with a span of 8 bases between the germline ends. Recombination joined TRBV5-4 with TRBJ1-6; the D gene identity is not certain. The origin of this receptor is an adult with an advanced solid tumor such as melanoma, head and neck, liver or kidney cancer. Sequences were derived from CD4+ or CD8+ T cells sorted from blood, sampled in a trial of the OX40 agonist ivuxolimab. CDR3 region: CASSYHGSPLHF. The nucleotide sequence reads as follows: TGTGCCAGCAGCTACCATGGGTCACCCCTCCACTTT.